This T cell receptor beta chain was identified in a study of T cells in Graves' hyperthyroidism and ophthalmopathy. About the study: Specimen type is peripheral blood, collected at initial diagnosis prior to any treatment.

PBMCs came from around 9.7 ml fresh peripheral blood. Study-wide results and caveats: Ophthalmopathy and stable hyperthyroidism were separated by a 13 V-J model.

RNA transcripts served as the template for amplifying TCR beta CDR3 regions. The TCR CDR3 was amplified in a first-round RT-PCR using the HTBI primer set. Each CDR3 protein gets one entry after TCRdb re-called the multiplex PCR reads with MiXCR. Altogether more than 300,000 distinct CDR3 sequences are present, roughly 13% being singletons, with the ten largest covering over 8.5%. This clonotype has at least ten counts. What it binds is not known. The sample consisted of blood. The clonotype comes from a woman aged 18-29 years with Graves' hyperthyroidism.

Here the CDR3 DNA reads TGTGCCACCAGTGTAGAAGGGGTTGATGGCTACACCTTC. It translates to CATSVEGVDGYTF. The chain links TRBV24-1 to TRBJ1-2; D may be TRBD1 (5 bases). The germline CDR1 and CDR2 sequences are KGHDR and SFDVKD. Trimming cost V 5 bases and J 6 bases, with 12 bases left between them. This CDR3 spans 13 amino acids.